The 22 T cell receptor beta chains below come from one sample, sequenced in a study of shared clonotypes between healthy human individuals. Here immunoSEQ multiplex PCR was the method, and the copy in TCRdb shows in-frame clones only, minus some. Of over a million clones in the sample, about 80% are singletons; the top ten hold about 1.5%. The specimen sequenced was memory CD4+ T cells sorted from blood. Subset meaning: CD45RA-negative fraction. The source of these receptors is a man younger than 35 in good health.

The chain combines TRBV9 with TRBJ1-1; D unresolved. Germline V gene sequence: CDR1 SGDLS, CDR2 YYNGEE. V lost 0 bases and J lost 0, with 9 bases in between. This CDR3 is 15 amino acids long. The CDR3 DNA is TGTGCCAGCAGCGTAGGAGTAGGTTTGAACACTGAAGCTTTCTTT. Protein sequence: CASSVGVGLNTEAFF.

This clone turned up a few times. The chain is built from TRBV18 and TRBJ2-3; weak D call: TRBD2 (5 bases). Trimming took off 8 bases at V and 7 bases at J, with 10 bases between the two ends. Germline lookup yields CDR1 KGHSH and CDR2 LQKENI. This CDR3 has 11 residues. The CDR3 loop is CASTRTYTQYF. CDR3 nucleotide sequence: TGTGCCAGCACGCGGACTTATACGCAGTATTTT.

This clone was counted once. The chain is built from TRBV6-5 and TRBJ1-5; possibly TRBD1 for D (6 bases). The CDR3 loop spans 14 amino acids. From germline, CDR1 is MNHEY and CDR2 SVGAGI. The V end was cut by 5 bases, the J end by 3 bases, with 11 bases between. The DNA for the CDR3 is TGTGCCAGCAGTGCCACAGGGAACAATCAGCCCCAGCATTTT. Translated, it gives CASSATGNNQPQHF.

This sequence joins TRBV30 and TRBJ2-1; D tentatively reads TRBD1 or TRBD2 (6 bases each). The CDR3 extends over 15 amino acids. The germline V gene has CDR1 GTSNPN and CDR2 SVGIG (reference sequence). Trimming took off 3 bases at V and 4 bases at J, with 16 bases between the two ends. Written as DNA, the CDR3 is TGTGCCTGGAGGCCCTCGGGGGCTTCGTACAATGAGCAGTTCTTC. Translated, it gives CAWRPSGASYNEQFF.

This chain links TRBV29-1 with TRBJ2-2; D is possibly TRBD2 (5 bases). CDR3 length: 13 amino acids. Germline loops: CDR1 SQVTM, CDR2 ANQGSEA. Trimming took 5 bases from V and 7 from J, leaving 14 bases between them. In DNA form, the CDR3 reads TGCAGCGTTACGGACTGGAAAGGCGGGGAGCTGTTTTTT. It specifies CSVTDWKGGELFF.

This clone was seen once. This sequence joins TRBV11-2 and TRBJ2-7; D is perhaps TRBD2 (7 bases). Trimming took 5 bases from V and 3 from J, leaving 17 bases between them. CDR3 length: 15 amino acids. CDR1 and CDR2 from the germline V gene are SGHAT and FQNNGV. In DNA form, the CDR3 reads TGTGCCAGCAGCCAGGGAGGGGGGTCCAACTACGAGCAGTACTTC. It yields the protein CASSQGGGSNYEQYF.

This clone was recorded many times. Other DNA sequences in this sample translate to the same CDR3. The chain links TRBV19 to TRBJ2-7; tentative D call: TRBD1 (6 bases). Germline V gene lookup returns CDR1 LNHDA and CDR2 SQIVND (reference sequence). Trimming took off 1 base at V and 2 bases at J, with 9 bases between the two ends. The CDR3 totals 14 residues. The chain's CDR3 is CASSIGGPPYEQYF. CDR3 bases: TGTGCCAGTAGTATAGGGGGGCCCCCCTACGAGCAGTACTTC.

The chain employs TRBV2 and TRBJ2-5; D may match TRBD1 or TRBD2 (5 bases each). The CDR3 runs 13 residues. Looked up from germline, CDR1 is SNHLY and CDR2 is FYNNEI. V dropped 7 bases and J dropped 7 bases, with 16 bases sitting between them. The CDR3 loop reads CASKDSPGGTQYF. The CDR3 DNA reads as TGTGCCAGCAAGGACTCTCCTGGGGGGACCCAGTACTTC.

On this clone itself: Just one base apart from a much larger clone, this may be a read error. The chain has TRBV10-3 and TRBJ2-7; weak D call: TRBD1 (6 bases). CDR1 ENHRY and CDR2 SYGVKD come from the germline V gene. The CDR3 loop spans 12 amino acids. Trimming took 4 bases from V and 2 from J, leaving 6 bases between them. The CDR3 DNA follows: TGTGCCATCAGTGGGGACACCTACGAGCAGTACTTC. Translating it yields CAISGDTYEQYF.

This chain uses TRBV5-5 with TRBJ2-5, with TRBD2 identical over 8 bases. V shed 0 bases, J shed 1 base, and the junction held 8 bases outside the gene matches. Germline CDR1 SGHKS, CDR2 YYEKEE (reference sequence). The CDR3 extends over 17 amino acids. CDR3 region: CASSLGAAGGAQETQYF. For the CDR3, the DNA is TGTGCCAGCAGCTTGGGAGCGGCGGGGGGTGCCCAAGAGACCCAGTACTTC.

CDR3 in DNA: TGCGCCAGCAGCCCCAATGACAGATACAATGAGCAGTTCTTC. Residues: CASSPNDRYNEQFF. This chain uses TRBV5-1 with TRBJ2-1; D is perhaps TRBD1 (5 bases). CDR3 length equals 14 residues. Germline CDR1 and CDR2: SGHRS and YFSETQ. Trimming took 4 bases from V and 4 from J, leaving 12 bases between them.

The rearrangement joins TRBV7-6 to TRBJ1-4; perhaps TRBD1 as D (5 bases). The CDR3 is 15 residues long. With 3 bases removed from V and 8 bases from J, the gap between germline ends came to 16 bases. Germline CDR1 SGHVS, CDR2 FNYEAQ. Here the CDR3 DNA reads TGTGCCAGCAGCTTCGCGCAGGGCGTGGAGGAAAAACTGTTTTTT. Its protein is CASSFAQGVEEKLFF.

The V and J genes are TRBV12-5 and TRBJ2-7; D perhaps matches TRBD1 (5 bases). Trimming pared 1 base from V and 6 bases from J, leaving 7 bases between. From germline, CDR1 is LGHNT and CDR2 FRNRAP. This CDR3 spans 12 amino acids. For the CDR3, the DNA is TGTGCTAGTGGTTTGGGGACACCCGAGCAGTACTTC. Encoded protein: CASGLGTPEQYF.

The V call is TRBV2, the J call TRBJ2-5; 7 bases match TRBD1. Germline V gene data show CDR1 as SNHLY and CDR2 as FYNNEI. There are 14 residues in the CDR3. V lost 0 bases and J lost 4; bases outside the gene matches: 2. CDR3 residues: CASSEAHRGETQYF. The CDR3 nucleotides are TGTGCCAGCAGTGAAGCTCACAGGGGAGAGACCCAGTACTTC.

V usage is TRBV5-6 and J usage is TRBJ2-5; a weak D match, TRBD2 (5 bases). The V end was cut by 4 bases, the J end by 5 bases, with 12 bases between. There are 13 residues in the CDR3. The germline CDR1 and CDR2 sequences are SGHDT and YYEEEE. The CDR3 protein is CASSEGMRETQYF. The CDR3 DNA follows: TGTGCCAGCAGCGAGGGCATGAGGGAGACCCAGTACTTC.

The chain uses TRBV7-9 and TRBJ1-1; TRBD1 matches at 7 bases. V lost 5 bases and J lost 1; bases outside the gene matches: 7. The CDR3 totals 15 residues. CDR1 is SEHNR and CDR2 is FQNEAQ in the germline V gene (reference sequence). The CDR3 protein is CASSPKGDRNTEAFF. As DNA, the CDR3 is TGTGCCAGCAGCCCAAAGGGGGACAGGAACACTGAAGCTTTCTTT.

J is TRBJ2-7 and V is TRBV7-8, with TRBD1 matching over 8 bases. The V and J ends lost 5 bases and 2 bases, in that order; junction bases with no gene match: 5. CDR1 SGHVS and CDR2 FQNEAQ come from the germline V gene. The CDR3 consists of 14 residues. This CDR3 reads CASSIGQGAYEQYF. DNA for the CDR3: TGTGCCAGCAGCATTGGACAGGGTGCCTACGAGCAGTACTTC.

This clone was seen a handful of times. The sample holds other DNA sequences that translate to the same CDR3. The chain uses TRBV20-1 and TRBJ2-5, with D unresolved. The V and J ends lost 4 bases and 5 bases respectively, with 8 bases between them. The CDR3 runs 11 residues. CDR1 DFQATT and CDR2 SNEGSKA come from the germline V gene (reference sequence). The CDR3 DNA reads as TGCAGTGCTACCCCTGGGGAGACCCAGTACTTC. Protein sequence: CSATPGETQYF.

The chain links TRBV30 to TRBJ1-5, with D unresolved. The CDR3 spans 15 residues. Germline V CDR1 and CDR2: GTSNPN, SVGIG (reference sequence). V was clipped by 0 bases and J by 4 bases, with 13 bases between them. The CDR3 spells CAWSVGTLVNQPQHF. As DNA, the CDR3 is TGTGCCTGGAGTGTTGGCACCCTAGTTAATCAGCCCCAGCATTTT.

This chain joins TRBV19 and TRBJ2-2; 10 bases fit TRBD2. V shed 5 bases and J 7 bases; nucleotides not matched to a gene: 10. This CDR3 region has 16 residues. Per the germline V gene, CDR1 is LNHDA and CDR2 is SQIVND (reference sequence). The CDR3: CASSFVAGGSVGELFF. The CDR3 DNA sequence: TGTGCCAGTAGTTTCGTAGCGGGAGGTTCGGTCGGGGAGCTGTTTTTT.

J is TRBJ2-3 and V is TRBV4-3, with 8 nucleotides matching TRBD2. The CDR3 totals 17 residues. From germline, CDR1 is LGHNA and CDR2 YSLEER. Trimming removed 1 base from V and 6 bases from J; junction bases left unmatched: 12. CDR3 in amino acids: CASSQAGLEVFSDTQYF. The CDR3 coding sequence is TGCGCCAGCAGCCAAGCGGGACTAGAAGTTTTTTCGGATACGCAGTATTTT.

This clone was recorded a few times. The rearrangement joins TRBV18 to TRBJ1-5; no clear D gene. The CDR3 is 12 amino acids. Germline V gene lookup returns CDR1 KGHSH and CDR2 LQKENI. V dropped 0 bases and J dropped 8 bases, with 5 bases sitting between them. CDR3 sequence (DNA): TGTGCCAGCTCACCACCGGGGAAGCCCCAGCATTTT. Translated: CASSPPGKPQHF. The full variable domain, rest sourced from reference TRBV18 and TRBJ1-5, is NAGVMQNPRHLVRRRGQEARLRCSPMKGHSHVYWYRQLPEEGLKFMVYLQKENIIDESGMPKERFSAEFPKEGPSILRIQQVVRGDSAAYFCASSPPGKPQHFGDGTRLSIL.